This T cell receptor (beta chain) was captured in a study of graft-versus-host responses after intestinal transplantation. Across the whole study: Recipients were given multivisceral, liver-intestinal, or isolated intestinal transplants. Among the recipients, all got anti-thymocyte globulin induction and then tacrolimus and steroids for approximately 3 years. Findings of the study overall: Investigators detected GvH clones in recipient marrow, with some emerging earlier in ileum or blood.

This clone occurred once. The target antigen is unknown. Assay used: immunoSEQ multiplex PCR; TCRdb lists only in-frame clones, some missing. This sample yields about 25,000 clones, of which around 96% are seen a single time; 0.82% belongs to the top ten. CDR1 is SGHRS and CDR2 is YFSETQ in the germline V gene. The CDR3 runs 14 residues. V was trimmed by 4 bases and J by 1 base, leaving 11 bases between them. The sequencing here drew on PBMCs, taken roughly 30 days after intestinal transplant. V usage is TRBV5-1 and J usage is TRBJ1-1, with D hard to call. The receptor was derived from a human patient who received an intestinal transplant, so some T cells may come from the graft donor. CDR3 amino acids: CASSALAENTEAFF. The CDR3 bases are TGCGCCAGCAGCGCCCTGGCGGAGAACACTGAAGCTTTCTTT. Filled out from reference TRBV5-1 and TRBJ1-1, the complete variable domain reads KAGVTQTPRYLIKTRGQQVTLSCSPISGHRSVSWYQQTPGQGLQFLFEYFSETQRNKGNFPGRFSGRQFSNSRSEMNVSTLELGDSALYLCASSALAENTEAFFGQGTRLTVV.